The source of this TCR beta chain is a study of blood T cell repertoires in COVID-19. The V end lost 8 bases, the J end lost 5 bases, and 13 bases lay between the germline ends. The V gene's germline CDR1 is SGHVS and CDR2 FNYEAQ. The CDR3 is made up of 12 amino acids. Sequencing used immunoSEQ multiplex PCR; TCRdb keeps in-frame clones, though not all of them. This sample has about 120,000 clones, with approximately 80% found just once. V gene TRBV7-6 combines with J gene TRBJ2-7; TRBD1 is a possible D gene (6 bases). The sequenced sample consisted of peripheral blood. The receptor's source is a man in his sixties or seventies with acute or convalescent COVID-19. DNA for the CDR3: TGTGCCAGCGGGACAACGGGTGACGAGCAGTACTTC. This encodes CASGTTGDEQYF.